The TCR beta chain described here comes from a study of STAT3 mutations in large granular lymphocyte leukemia (dated by TCRdb to about 2019). Regarding the study in general: About half of the T-LGLL patients who underwent longitudinal sequencing carried canonical activating STAT3 mutations. Over half of the T-LGLL patients were given one or more immunosuppressive therapy regimens, and around 40% of the treated patients had a hematologic response. To reconstruct clonal hierarchy and dynamics, serial deep sequencing of TCRbeta CDR3 and STAT3 was performed in patients with T-cell large granular lymphocyte leukemia. From an initial cohort of approximately 200 LGL patients, approximately 17 representative T-LGLL cases were chosen for longitudinal sequencing of TCRbeta and STAT3. As controls, the study also included longitudinal sequencing of a couple of patients with natural killer LGL leukemia. On average, sequencing was done at 3.5 to 4 time points per patient, with the number of samplings ranging from 2 to 8.

An Illumina MiSeq was used to sequence the TCRbeta libraries, yielding an average of around 40,000 productive templates per sample. Using multiplex PCR amplification, the immunoSEQ assay generated the TCRbeta CDR3 libraries. On the authors' methods: Repertoire diversity was calculated as previously defined, with values near 0 taken to indicate extremely monoclonal samples. The source is immuneACCESS, and TCRdb retained only in-frame sequences with V and J called. Part of the clones is not carried over; for the studies checked, unresolved V genes explain less than half of this, and the remainder is unexplained. V and J calls and clone size follow that table, whereas D and trimming were derived from the DNA. Recorded for this sample are under 35,000 clones; about 86% of them occurred a single time. Of the sample, more than 9.5% is held by the ten largest clones. DNA was extracted from blood mononuclear cells, with the same DNA used for both TCR and STAT3 sequencing.

Results the study describes overall, beyond this receptor: TCR clonotype switching after therapy was observed in about 35% of the 18 patients, and all newly emerging clones were found to be STAT3 wild type. Dominant TCR clone burden was found to exceed STAT3 mutant burden in several patients, suggesting that STAT3 mutation arose secondarily within a pre-expanded clone. At least one immunodominant TCRbeta clonotype was identified in every T-LGLL patient, and multiple immunodominant subclonotypes were identified in about half of the T-LGLL patients. The linking of therapy response to changes in TCR clonal burden was complicated by variable intervals between samplings and differing treatment regimens. Because no samples were available when a clone first appeared, clonal expansion was inferred from samplings taken at other points. Persisting codominant clonotypes in some patients meant a small but highly pathogenic clone may have been missed.

From V the trimming removes 6 bases and from J it removes 5 bases, while the gene matches leave 5 bases of the junction unaccounted for. Counted from cysteine to phenylalanine, this CDR3 has 13 amino acids. Just CDR3 DNA is preserved here, 39 bases in frame from base 1. CDR1 and CDR2 were assigned from the germline V gene as SNHLY and FYNNEI. This clone was seen more than once but under ten times. Its target antigen remains unknown. The input lacks base qualities; no much larger clone sits a single base away. This clonotype originated in a man aged 55 to 70 with T-cell large granular lymphocyte leukemia. Some clones in this sample may be carry-over from other donors' samples. The age is the age at diagnosis. Rearrangement joined TRBV2 to TRBJ2-7, and TRBD1 aligns with 9 junction nucleotides. Sequenced sample: peripheral blood mononuclear cells. The CDR3 protein sequence reads: CASSDRGTNEQYF. The DNA is as follows: TGTGCCAGCAGCGACAGGGGGACGAACGAGCAGTACTTC.